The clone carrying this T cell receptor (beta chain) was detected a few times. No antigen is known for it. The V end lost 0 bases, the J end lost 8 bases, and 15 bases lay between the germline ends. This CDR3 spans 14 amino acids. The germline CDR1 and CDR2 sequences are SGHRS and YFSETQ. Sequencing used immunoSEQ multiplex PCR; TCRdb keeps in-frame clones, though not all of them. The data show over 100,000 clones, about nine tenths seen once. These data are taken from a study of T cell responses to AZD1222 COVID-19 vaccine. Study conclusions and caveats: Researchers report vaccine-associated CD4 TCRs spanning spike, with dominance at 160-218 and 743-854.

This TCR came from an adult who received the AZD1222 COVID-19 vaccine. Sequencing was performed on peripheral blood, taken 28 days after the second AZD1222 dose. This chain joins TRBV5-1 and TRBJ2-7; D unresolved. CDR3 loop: CASSLAQTYRQQYF. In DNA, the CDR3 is TGCGCCAGCAGCTTGGCCCAGACTTATCGGCAGCAGTACTTC.